This TCR beta chain is from a study of T cells after yellow fever vaccination. Across the whole study: SMART-Seq v4 Ultra Low Input prepared libraries from low-cell fractions.

V lost 1 base and J lost 7; bases outside the gene matches: 5. This CDR3 contains 14 residues. CDR1 and CDR2 (germline): SGHAT, FQNNGV. TCR cDNA was made by 5'RACE template switching, adding a universal primer site and UMIs. TCRdb re-analysed the 5' RACE reads in MiXCR, keeping a single row per CDR3 protein. The profile shows a few hundred thousand distinct CDR3 sequences, 8.5% to 9% of them singletons. Sample: PBMCs, taken on the day of the first yellow fever vaccination. This TCR came from a man between 18 and 35 years old who received the YFV17D yellow fever vaccine. J is TRBJ2-5 and V is TRBV11-2, with TRBD2 matching over 8 bases. CDR3 amino acids: CASSLAGGLGTQYF. CDR3 coding DNA: TGTGCCAGCAGCTTAGCGGGGGGGCTTGGGACCCAGTACTTC.